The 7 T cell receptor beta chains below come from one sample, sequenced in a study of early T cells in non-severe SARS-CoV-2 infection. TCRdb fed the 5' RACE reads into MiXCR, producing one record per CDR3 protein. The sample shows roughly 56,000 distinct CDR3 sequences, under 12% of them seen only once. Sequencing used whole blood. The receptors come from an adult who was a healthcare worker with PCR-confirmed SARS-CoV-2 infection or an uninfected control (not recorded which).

The CDR3 region is CASSQDLRETQYF. The CDR3 bases are TGCGCCAGCAGCCAAGATCTTCGCGAGACCCAGTACTTC. The chain carries TRBV4-3 and TRBJ2-5; D unresolved. The ends were cut back, 0 bases at V and 5 bases at J, with 7 bases in the middle. The CDR3 totals 13 residues. Germline V lookup: CDR1 LGHNA, CDR2 YSLEER.

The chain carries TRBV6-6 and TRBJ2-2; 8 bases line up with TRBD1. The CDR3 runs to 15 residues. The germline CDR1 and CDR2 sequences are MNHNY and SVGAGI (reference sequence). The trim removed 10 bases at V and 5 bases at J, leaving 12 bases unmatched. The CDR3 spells CATQQGARGTGELFF. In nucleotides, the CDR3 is TGTGCCACTCAGCAGGGGGCAAGAGGGACCGGGGAGCTGTTTTTT.

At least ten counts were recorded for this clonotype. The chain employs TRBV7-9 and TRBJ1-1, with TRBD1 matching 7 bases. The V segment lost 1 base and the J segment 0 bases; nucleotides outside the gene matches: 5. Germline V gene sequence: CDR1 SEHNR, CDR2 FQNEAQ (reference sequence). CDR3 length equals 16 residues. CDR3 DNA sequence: TGTGCCAGCAGCTTAGATTTTGGGACAGTGAACACTGAAGCTTTCTTT. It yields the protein CASSLDFGTVNTEAFF.

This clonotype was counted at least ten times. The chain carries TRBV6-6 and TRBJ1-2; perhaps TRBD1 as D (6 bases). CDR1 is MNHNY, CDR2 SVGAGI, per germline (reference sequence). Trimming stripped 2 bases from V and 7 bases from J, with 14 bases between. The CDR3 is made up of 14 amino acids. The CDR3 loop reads CASSYDGQLPGYTF. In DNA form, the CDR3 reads TGTGCCAGCAGTTACGACGGACAGCTGCCTGGCTACACCTTC.

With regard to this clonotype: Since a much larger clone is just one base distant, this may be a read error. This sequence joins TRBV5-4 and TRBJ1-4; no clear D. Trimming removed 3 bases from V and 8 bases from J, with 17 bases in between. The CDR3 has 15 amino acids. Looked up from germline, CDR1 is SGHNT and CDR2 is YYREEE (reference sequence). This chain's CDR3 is CASSSSDRGVEKLFF. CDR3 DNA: TGTGCCAGCAGCTCCTCCGACCGGGGAGTGGAAAAACTGTTTTTT.

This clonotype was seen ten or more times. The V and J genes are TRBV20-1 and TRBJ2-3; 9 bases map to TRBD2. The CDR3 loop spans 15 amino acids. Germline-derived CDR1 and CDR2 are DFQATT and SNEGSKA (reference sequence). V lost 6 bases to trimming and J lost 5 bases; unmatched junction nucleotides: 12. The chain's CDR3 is CSALSGGRVGDTQYF. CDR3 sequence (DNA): TGCAGTGCCCTCAGTGGCGGGAGGGTAGGAGATACGCAGTATTTT.

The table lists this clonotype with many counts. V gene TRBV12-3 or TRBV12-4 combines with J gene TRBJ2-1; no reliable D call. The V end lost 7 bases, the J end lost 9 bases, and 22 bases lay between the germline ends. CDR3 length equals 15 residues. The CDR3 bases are TGTGCCAGCACGCGATGGGCTAGTGGTTTGGGTGAGCAGTTCTTC. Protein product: CASTRWASGLGEQFF.